Described below is a single TCR beta chain sequence and its context. Its antigen remains unidentified. The CDR3 runs to 15 residues. The germline V gene encodes CDR1 SGHAT and CDR2 FQNNGV. V was trimmed by 1 base and J by 0 bases, leaving 9 bases between them. The authors ran the immunoSEQ assay, v3.0, at survey level. The data were produced by immunoSEQ multiplex PCR, yet TCRdb's version contains in-frame clones alone and is incomplete. The table has 44,000 or so clones, about 96% seen once. These data originate in a study of long-term antiretroviral therapy in people with HIV. Study-level points and caveats: Repertoires in HIV (unlike those of controls) had narrower CDR3 length ranges. Pre-ART expanded clones dominated the repertoire at every time point. Specimen acquisition occurred between the mid-2000s and the late 2010s, potentially under older ART regimens.

Until DNA extraction, the samples held between about 0.85-11 million cryopreserved PBMC. V is TRBV11-2 and J is TRBJ1-1; maybe TRBD1 (5 bases). The sample was unsorted PBMCs, taken 3.7 years after starting antiretroviral therapy. The sequence was collected from a woman aged 45-65 years with HIV. The CDR3 DNA reads as TGTGCCAGCAGCTTAGGGGGACTGATGAACACTGAAGCTTTCTTT. Encoded protein: CASSLGGLMNTEAFF. The full variable domain, in which reference TRBV11-2 and TRBJ1-1 provide the parts outside the CDR3, is EAGVAQSPRYKIIEKRQSVAFWCNPISGHATLYWYQQILGQGPKLLIQFQNNGVVDDSQLPKDRFSAERLKGVDSTLKIQPAKLEDSAVYLCASSLGGLMNTEAFFGQGTRLTVV.